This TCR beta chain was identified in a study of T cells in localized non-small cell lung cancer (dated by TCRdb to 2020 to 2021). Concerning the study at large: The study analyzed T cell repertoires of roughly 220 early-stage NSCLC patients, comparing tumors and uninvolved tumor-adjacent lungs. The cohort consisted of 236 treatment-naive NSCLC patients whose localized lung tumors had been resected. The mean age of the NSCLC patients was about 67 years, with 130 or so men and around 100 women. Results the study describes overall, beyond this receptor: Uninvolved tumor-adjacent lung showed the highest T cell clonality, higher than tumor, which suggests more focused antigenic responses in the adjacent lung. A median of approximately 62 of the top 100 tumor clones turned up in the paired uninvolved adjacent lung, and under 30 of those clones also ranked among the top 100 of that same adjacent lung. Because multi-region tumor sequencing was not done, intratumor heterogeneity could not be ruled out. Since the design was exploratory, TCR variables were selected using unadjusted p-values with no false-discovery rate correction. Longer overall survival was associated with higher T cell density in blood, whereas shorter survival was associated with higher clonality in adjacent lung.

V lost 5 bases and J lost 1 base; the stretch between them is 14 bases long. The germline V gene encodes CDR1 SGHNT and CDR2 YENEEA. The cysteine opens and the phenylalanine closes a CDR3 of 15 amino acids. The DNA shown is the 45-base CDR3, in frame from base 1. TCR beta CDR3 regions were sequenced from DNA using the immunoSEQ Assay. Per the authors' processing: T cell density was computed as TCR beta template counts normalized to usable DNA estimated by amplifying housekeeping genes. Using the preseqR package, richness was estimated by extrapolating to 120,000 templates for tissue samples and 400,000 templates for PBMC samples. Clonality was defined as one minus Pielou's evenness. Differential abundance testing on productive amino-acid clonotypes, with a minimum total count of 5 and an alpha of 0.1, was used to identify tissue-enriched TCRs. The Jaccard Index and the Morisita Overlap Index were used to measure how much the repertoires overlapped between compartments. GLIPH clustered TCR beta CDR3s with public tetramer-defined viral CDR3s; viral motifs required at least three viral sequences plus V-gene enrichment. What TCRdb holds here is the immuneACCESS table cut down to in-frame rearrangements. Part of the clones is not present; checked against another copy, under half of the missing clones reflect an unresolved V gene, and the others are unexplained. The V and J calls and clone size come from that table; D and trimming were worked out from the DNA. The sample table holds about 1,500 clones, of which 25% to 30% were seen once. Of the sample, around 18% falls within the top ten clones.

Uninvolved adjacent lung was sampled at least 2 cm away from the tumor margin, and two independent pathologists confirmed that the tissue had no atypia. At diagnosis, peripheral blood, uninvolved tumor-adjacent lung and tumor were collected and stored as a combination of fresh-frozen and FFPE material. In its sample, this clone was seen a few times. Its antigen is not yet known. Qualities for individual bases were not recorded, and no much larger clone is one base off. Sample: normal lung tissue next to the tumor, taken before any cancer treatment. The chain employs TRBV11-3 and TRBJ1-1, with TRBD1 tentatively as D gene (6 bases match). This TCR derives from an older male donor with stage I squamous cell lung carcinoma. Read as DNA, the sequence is TGTGCCAGCAGCCCAATCGGACAGACGAACACTGAAGCTTTCTTT. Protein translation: CASSPIGQTNTEAFF. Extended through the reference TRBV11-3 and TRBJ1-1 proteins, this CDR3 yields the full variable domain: EAGVVQSPRYKIIEKKQPVAFWCNPISGHNTLYWYLQNLGQGPELLIRYENEEAVDDSQLPKDRFSAERLKGVDSTLKIQPAELGDSAVYLCASSPIGQTNTEAFFGQGTRLTVV.